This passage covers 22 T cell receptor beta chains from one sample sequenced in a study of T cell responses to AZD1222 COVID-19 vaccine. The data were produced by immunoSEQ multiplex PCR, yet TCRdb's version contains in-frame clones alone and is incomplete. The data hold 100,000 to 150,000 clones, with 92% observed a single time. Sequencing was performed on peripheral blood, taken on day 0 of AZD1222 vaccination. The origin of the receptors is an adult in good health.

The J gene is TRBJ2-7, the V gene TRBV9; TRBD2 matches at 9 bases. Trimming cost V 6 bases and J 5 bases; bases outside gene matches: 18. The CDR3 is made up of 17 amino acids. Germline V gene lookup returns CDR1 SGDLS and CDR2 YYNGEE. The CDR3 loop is CASKWSAGREGLNEQYV. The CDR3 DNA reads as TGTGCCAGCAAGTGGAGTGCGGGGCGGGAGGGCCTCAACGAGCAGTACGTC.

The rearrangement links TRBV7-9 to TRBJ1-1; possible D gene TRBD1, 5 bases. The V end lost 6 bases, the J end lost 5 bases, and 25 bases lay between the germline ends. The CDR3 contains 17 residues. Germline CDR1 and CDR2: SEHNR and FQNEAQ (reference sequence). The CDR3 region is CASRPTGDVARRTEAFF. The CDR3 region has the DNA TGTGCCAGCAGACCCACGGGGGACGTCGCGAGGAGGACTGAAGCTTTCTTT.

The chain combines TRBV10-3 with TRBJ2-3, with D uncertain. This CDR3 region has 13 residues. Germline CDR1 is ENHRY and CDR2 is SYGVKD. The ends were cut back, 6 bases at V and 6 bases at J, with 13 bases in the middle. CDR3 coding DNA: TGTGCCATCAGCGAGGTTGCACACGATACGCAGTATTTT. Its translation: CAISEVAHDTQYF.

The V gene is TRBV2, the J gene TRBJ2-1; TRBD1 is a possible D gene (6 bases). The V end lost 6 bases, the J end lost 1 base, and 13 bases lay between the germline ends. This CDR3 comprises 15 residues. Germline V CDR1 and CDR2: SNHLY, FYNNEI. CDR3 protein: CASSREGGSYNEQFF. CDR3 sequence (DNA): TGTGCCAGCAGCCGAGAAGGGGGATCCTACAATGAGCAGTTCTTC.

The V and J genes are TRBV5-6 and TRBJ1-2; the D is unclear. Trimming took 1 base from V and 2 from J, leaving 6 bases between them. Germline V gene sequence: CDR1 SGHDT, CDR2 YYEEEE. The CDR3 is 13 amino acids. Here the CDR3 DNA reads TGTGCCAGCAGCTTGAAAGACAACTATGGCTACACCTTC. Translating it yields CASSLKDNYGYTF.

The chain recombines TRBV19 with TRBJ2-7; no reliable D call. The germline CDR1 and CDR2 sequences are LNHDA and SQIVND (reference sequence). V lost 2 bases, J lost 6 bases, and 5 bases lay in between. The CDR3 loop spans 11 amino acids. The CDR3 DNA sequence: TGTGCCAGTAGTATATTCGTCGAGCAGTACGTC. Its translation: CASSIFVEQYV.

The CDR3 nucleotides read TGTGCCTGGAGTATGTCGCCGAACACTGAAGCTTTCTTT. The encoded protein is CAWSMSPNTEAFF. The V and J genes are TRBV30 and TRBJ1-1; no clear D. The CDR3 length is 13 residues. V was pared by 2 bases and J by 1 base, with 8 bases between. CDR1 is GTSNPN and CDR2 is SVGIG in the germline V gene (reference sequence).

In nucleotides, the CDR3 is TGCGCCAGCAGTGTAGGGTTTGGAAACACCATATATTTT. This gives the protein CASSVGFGNTIYF. V usage is TRBV5-1 and J usage is TRBJ1-3, with D unresolved. Trimming pared 5 bases from V and 3 bases from J, leaving 9 bases between. The germline CDR1 and CDR2 sequences are SGHRS and YFSETQ. This CDR3 region has 13 residues.

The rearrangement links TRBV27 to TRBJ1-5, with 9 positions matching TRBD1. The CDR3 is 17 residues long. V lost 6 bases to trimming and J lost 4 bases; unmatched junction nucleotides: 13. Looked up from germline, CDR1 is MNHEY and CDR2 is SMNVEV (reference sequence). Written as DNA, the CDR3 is TGTGCCAGCAGCGAAGACAGGGGGATAGGTAGGAATCAGCCCCAGCATTTT. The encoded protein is CASSEDRGIGRNQPQHF.

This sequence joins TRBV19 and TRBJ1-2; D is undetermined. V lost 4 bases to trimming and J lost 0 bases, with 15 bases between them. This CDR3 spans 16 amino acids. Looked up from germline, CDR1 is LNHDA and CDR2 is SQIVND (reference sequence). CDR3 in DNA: TGTGCCAGTAGTAATATCCGGGGAAAAGCTAACTATGGCTACACCTTC. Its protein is CASSNIRGKANYGYTF.

The CDR3 is CASRTEETQYF. The CDR3, as DNA: TGTGCCAGCAGAACAGAAGAGACCCAGTACTTC. The J gene is TRBJ2-5, the V gene TRBV6-5; no firm D call. The CDR3 extends over 11 amino acids. Germline values: CDR1 MNHEY, CDR2 SVGAGI. Trimming cost V 6 bases and J 3 bases, with 5 bases left between them.

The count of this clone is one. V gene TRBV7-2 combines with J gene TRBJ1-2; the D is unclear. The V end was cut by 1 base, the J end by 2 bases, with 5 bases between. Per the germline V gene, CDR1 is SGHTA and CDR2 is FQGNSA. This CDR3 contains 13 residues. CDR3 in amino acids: CASSLGGNYGYTF. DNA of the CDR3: TGTGCCAGCAGCTTAGGAGGCAACTATGGCTACACCTTC.

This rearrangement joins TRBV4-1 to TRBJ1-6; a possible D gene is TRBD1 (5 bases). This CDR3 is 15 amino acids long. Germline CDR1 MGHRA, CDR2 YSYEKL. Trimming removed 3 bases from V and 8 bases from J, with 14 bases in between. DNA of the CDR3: TGCGCCAGCAGCCAGAGGGGCCCTGCTGATTCACCCCTCCACTTT. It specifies CASSQRGPADSPLHF.

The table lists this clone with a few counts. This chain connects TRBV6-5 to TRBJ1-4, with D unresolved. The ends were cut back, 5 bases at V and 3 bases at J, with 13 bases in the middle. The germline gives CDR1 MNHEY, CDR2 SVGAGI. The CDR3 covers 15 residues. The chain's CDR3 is CASSRPGMANEKLFF. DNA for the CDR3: TGTGCCAGCAGTCGCCCGGGGATGGCTAATGAAAAACTGTTTTTT.

DNA for the CDR3: TGTGCCATCAGTGAGTCGTTGAACACTGAAGCTTTCTTT. It yields the protein CAISESLNTEAFF. The V gene is TRBV10-3, the J gene TRBJ1-1; no reliable D call. The CDR3 is made up of 13 amino acids. V lost 0 bases to trimming and J lost 0 bases, with 2 bases between them. Germline V gives CDR1 ENHRY, CDR2 SYGVKD.

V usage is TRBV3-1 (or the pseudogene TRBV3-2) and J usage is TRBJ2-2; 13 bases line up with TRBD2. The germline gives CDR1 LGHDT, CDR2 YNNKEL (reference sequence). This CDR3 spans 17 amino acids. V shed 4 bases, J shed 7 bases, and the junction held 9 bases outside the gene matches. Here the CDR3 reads CASSPGGLAGASGELFF. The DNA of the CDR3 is TGTGCCAGCAGCCCTGGCGGACTAGCGGGAGCGAGCGGGGAGCTGTTTTTT.

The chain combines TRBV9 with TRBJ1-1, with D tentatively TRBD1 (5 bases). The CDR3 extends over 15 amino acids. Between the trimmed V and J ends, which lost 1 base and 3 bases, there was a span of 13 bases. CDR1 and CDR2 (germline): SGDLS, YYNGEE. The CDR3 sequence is CASSVPGSRDTEAFF. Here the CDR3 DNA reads TGTGCCAGCAGCGTACCCGGAAGCAGGGACACTGAAGCTTTCTTT.

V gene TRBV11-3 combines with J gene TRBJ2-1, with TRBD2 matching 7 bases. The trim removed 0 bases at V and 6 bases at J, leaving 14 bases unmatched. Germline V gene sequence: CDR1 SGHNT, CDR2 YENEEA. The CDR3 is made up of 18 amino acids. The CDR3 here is CASSLDQGGSTSGNEQFF. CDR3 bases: TGTGCCAGCAGCTTAGATCAGGGAGGGTCGACGTCGGGCAATGAGCAGTTCTTC.

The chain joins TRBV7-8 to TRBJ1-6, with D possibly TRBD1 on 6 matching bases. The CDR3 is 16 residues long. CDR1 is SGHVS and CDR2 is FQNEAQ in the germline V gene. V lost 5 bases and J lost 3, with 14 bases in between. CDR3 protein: CASSIAGANYNSPLHF. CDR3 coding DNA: TGTGCCAGCAGCATTGCAGGGGCAAACTATAATTCACCCCTCCACTTT.

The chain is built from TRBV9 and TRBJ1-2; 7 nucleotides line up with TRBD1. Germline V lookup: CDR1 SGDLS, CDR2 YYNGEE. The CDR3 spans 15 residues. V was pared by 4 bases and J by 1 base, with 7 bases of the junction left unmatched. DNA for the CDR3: TGTGCCAGCAGCTTACGACAGGGCGGTAACTATGGCTACACCTTC. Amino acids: CASSLRQGGNYGYTF.

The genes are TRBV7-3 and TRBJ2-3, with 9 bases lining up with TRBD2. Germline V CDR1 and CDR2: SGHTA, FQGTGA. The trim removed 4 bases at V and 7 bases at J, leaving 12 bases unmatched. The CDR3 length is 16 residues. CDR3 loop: CASSSGLARIGNTQYF. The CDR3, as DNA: TGTGCCAGCAGCTCGGGACTAGCCCGAATCGGGAATACGCAGTATTTT.

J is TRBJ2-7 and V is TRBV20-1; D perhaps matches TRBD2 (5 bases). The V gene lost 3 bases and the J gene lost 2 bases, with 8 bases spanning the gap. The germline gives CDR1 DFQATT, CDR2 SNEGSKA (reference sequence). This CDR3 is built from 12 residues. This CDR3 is CSASMGAYEQYF. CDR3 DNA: TGCAGTGCTAGTATGGGAGCCTACGAGCAGTACTTC.